These T cell receptor beta chains were read from a single sample in a study of cytomegalovirus exposure and HLA in healthy donors. Repertoires were generated with immunoSEQ multiplex PCR, while TCRdb's copy carries only in-frame clones and drops some. Seen here are more than 110,000 clones, roughly 79% observed once, and the top ten hold 2.8%. Source material: PBMCs. The receptors were sampled from a male donor in good health and CMV-seronegative. The CDR3 runs from the conserved cysteine through the conserved F or W. D genes are given only for firm matches. Clone sizes are given selectively: once, few, many, or a class where the clone is expanded.

DNA	CDR3	D	size	V	J
TGCAGCGTTGGGACACAACCCAATCAGCCCCAGCATTTT	CSVGTQPNQPQHF	NA	NA	TRBV29-1	TRBJ1-5
TGTGCCAGTAGTCCCCTGGGACAGAACACTGAAGCTTTCTTT	CASSPLGQNTEAFF	NA	NA	TRBV19	TRBJ1-1
TGTGCCAGCAGTTTTGGGGGGGGAAGTAATCAGCCCCAGCATTTT	CASSFGGGSNQPQHF	NA	NA	TRBV27	TRBJ1-5
TGTGCCAGCAGCGTAGGGGCAGCCTTCTACGATGGCTACACCTTC	CASSVGAAFYDGYTF	NA	few	TRBV9	TRBJ1-2
TGTGCCAGCAGTGAAAACATACAGGGTGGAAACACCATATATTTT	CASSENIQGGNTIYF	NA	NA	TRBV6-1	TRBJ1-3
TGTGCCAGCAGTTACTCTTGGGGAGACACCGGGGAGCTGTTTTTT	CASSYSWGDTGELFF	NA	NA	TRBV6-5	TRBJ2-2
TGTGCTCGTGGTTTGGGAGCAGGGAATGTTGGAAACACCATATATTTT	CARGLGAGNVGNTIYF	NA	NA	TRBV12-5	TRBJ1-3
TGTGCCAGCAGTGTAGAATTCTCAGCGGGAGGCCACTACAATGAGCAGTTCTTC	CASSVEFSAGGHYNEQFF	TRBD2	once	TRBV25-1	TRBJ2-1
TGTGCCAGCAGCGGGACAGAGAACACTGAAGCTTTCTTT	CASSGTENTEAFF	TRBD1	few	TRBV7-8	TRBJ1-1
TGTGCCAGTAGTGCCCGGGACACGGGGAATCAGCCCCAGCATTTT	CASSARDTGNQPQHF	NA	NA	TRBV19	TRBJ1-5
TGTGCCAGCAGGCGACAGGACCCGATTTTTGGCTACACCTTC	CASRRQDPIFGYTF	NA	NA	TRBV6-6	TRBJ1-2
TGTGCCTGGACTAGCACAGATACGCAGTATTTT	CAWTSTDTQYF	NA	NA	TRBV30	TRBJ2-3
TGTGCTAGTGGCCCCCAGGGGGCGCCTGGTCAGCCCCAGCATTTT	CASGPQGAPGQPQHF	TRBD1	once	TRBV12-5	TRBJ1-5
TGCGCCAGCAGCTTCTATAGCGGGAGCAGGGGCACAGATACGCAGTATTTT	CASSFYSGSRGTDTQYF	TRBD2	NA	TRBV5-1	TRBJ2-3
TGCAGCGTTGCGAACAGGAGTTCCACTGAAGCTTTCTTT	CSVANRSSTEAFF	NA	NA	TRBV29-1	TRBJ1-1
TGCAGCGTCTGTCGGGAGTTAAGAGATACGCAGTATTTT	CSVCRELRDTQYF	NA	NA	TRBV29-1	TRBJ2-3
TGTGCCAGCAGCGGACTAATTGATTTAGAGACCCAGTACTTC	CASSGLIDLETQYF	NA	NA	TRBV9	TRBJ2-5
TGTGCCAGCAGCCCGAGCGGGGGTACTGAAGCTTTCTTT	CASSPSGGTEAFF	NA	once	TRBV7-3	TRBJ1-1
TGTGCCAGCCGGGGTGGATTCGGTGTAGCCAATGAGCAGTTCTTC	CASRGGFGVANEQFF	NA	NA	TRBV6-5	TRBJ2-1
TGTGCCAGCAGCGTAGGAGATACCGAGCAGTACTTC	CASSVGDTEQYF	NA	few	TRBV9	TRBJ2-7
TGCAGCGTTGAAGTTGGGAGATACACTGAAGCTTTCTTT	CSVEVGRYTEAFF	NA	NA	TRBV29-1	TRBJ1-1
TGTGCCAGCAGCGTAGGGGCAGGGGCAACCTATAATTCACCCCTCCACTTT	CASSVGAGATYNSPLHF	NA	NA	TRBV9	TRBJ1-6
TGTGCCAGCAGTTACTCCCGAGTGTCCTACGAGCAGTACTTC	CASSYSRVSYEQYF	NA	NA	TRBV6-5	TRBJ2-7
TGTGCCAGCAGCAGGGGGTCCAGCACAGATACGCAGTATTTT	CASSRGSSTDTQYF	NA	NA	TRBV9	TRBJ2-3
TGCGCCAGCAGCCCTACCCAGGGGGCCTTCTATGGCTACCCCTTC	CASSPTQGAFYGYPF	TRBD1	NA	TRBV5-1	TRBJ1-2
TGTGCCAGCAGCGCGACAGGTACTAGCTCCTACAATGAGCAGTTCTTC	CASSATGTSSYNEQFF	NA	few	TRBV7-2	TRBJ2-1